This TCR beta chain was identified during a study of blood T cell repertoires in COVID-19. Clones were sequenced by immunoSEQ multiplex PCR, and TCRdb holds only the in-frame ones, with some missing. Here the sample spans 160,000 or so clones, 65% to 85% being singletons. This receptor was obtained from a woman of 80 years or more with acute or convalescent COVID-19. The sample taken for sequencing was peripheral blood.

This CDR3 reads CASSESATGVHEQYF. The CDR3 DNA sequence: TGCGCCAGCAGTGAGTCGGCGACAGGGGTCCACGAGCAGTACTTC. The rearrangement joins TRBV10-1 to TRBJ2-7, with 8 bases identical to TRBD1. The junction had 6 bases not matched to a gene; V was cut back by 0 bases and J by 5 bases. The germline V gene encodes CDR1 WNHNN and CDR2 SYGVQD (reference sequence). The CDR3 has 15 amino acids.